Listed below are T cell receptor beta chains from one sample, sequenced in a study of cytomegalovirus exposure and HLA in healthy donors. The assay was immunoSEQ multiplex PCR, and TCRdb's table has in-frame clones only and misses some. Here the sample spans tens of thousands of clones, around 69% being singletons. The material sequenced was PBMCs. The origin of the receptors is a man under 40 in good health and CMV-seronegative. The CDR3 runs from the conserved cysteine through the conserved F or W. Fields, in order: V gene, D gene, J gene, clone size, CDR3 DNA, CDR3 protein. A D gene is named only where the DNA matches it firmly. Some rows mark clone size as missing; the rest say once, few, many or name a class of expanded clone.

V gene: TRBV7-2
D gene: NA
J gene: TRBJ1-2
clone size: NA
CDR3 DNA: TGTGCCAGCAGCGTTAGCGGGAGCTATGGCTACACCTTC
CDR3 protein: CASSVSGSYGYTF

V gene: TRBV9
D gene: TRBD1
J gene: TRBJ2-2
clone size: NA
CDR3 DNA: TGTGCCAGCAGCTTCACCGGGACAGGGGGCGTCGGGGAGCTGTTTTTT
CDR3 protein: CASSFTGTGGVGELFF

V gene: TRBV4-1
D gene: TRBD2
J gene: TRBJ2-7
clone size: NA
CDR3 DNA: TGCGCCAGCAGCCAAGTTCCAGCGGGGGGGGCCGCCTACGAGCAGTACTTC
CDR3 protein: CASSQVPAGGAAYEQYF

V gene: TRBV18
D gene: TRBD1
J gene: TRBJ1-1
clone size: NA
CDR3 DNA: TGTGCCAGCTCACCAAGACAGGGAGATAACACTGAAGCTTTCTTT
CDR3 protein: CASSPRQGDNTEAFF

V gene: TRBV28
D gene: NA
J gene: TRBJ2-5
clone size: NA
CDR3 DNA: TGTGCCAGCAGCCCTTTCGCCGGGGGACCGGAGACCCAGTACTTC
CDR3 protein: CASSPFAGGPETQYF

V gene: TRBV2
D gene: NA
J gene: TRBJ1-6
clone size: NA
CDR3 DNA: TGTGCCAGCAGTGAAAAACAGGTTAATTCACCCCTCCACTTT
CDR3 protein: CASSEKQVNSPLHF

V gene: TRBV19
D gene: TRBD1
J gene: TRBJ2-6
clone size: few
CDR3 DNA: TGTGCCAGTAGTACTGGACAGGGGTTCTCTGGGGCCAACGTCCTGACTTTC
CDR3 protein: CASSTGQGFSGANVLTF

V gene: TRBV10-3
D gene: NA
J gene: TRBJ1-2
clone size: NA
CDR3 DNA: TGTGCCATCAGTGGCCAGGAATATGGCTACACCTTC
CDR3 protein: CAISGQEYGYTF

V gene: TRBV9
D gene: NA
J gene: TRBJ2-7
clone size: NA
CDR3 DNA: TGTGCCAGCAGCGTAGCGGGGACCTACGAGCAGTACTTC
CDR3 protein: CASSVAGTYEQYF

V gene: TRBV6-5
D gene: NA
J gene: TRBJ2-7
clone size: NA
CDR3 DNA: TGTGCCAGCAGTCGGACAGCTTCCTACGAGCAGTACTTC
CDR3 protein: CASSRTASYEQYF

V gene: TRBV11-2
D gene: NA
J gene: TRBJ2-7
clone size: NA
CDR3 DNA: TGTGCCAGCAGCTTCGGGGATTACGAGCAGTACTTC
CDR3 protein: CASSFGDYEQYF

V gene: TRBV15
D gene: TRBD1
J gene: TRBJ1-4
clone size: NA
CDR3 DNA: TGTGCCACCAGCAGAGCAGGGGGAGAAAAACTGTTTTTT
CDR3 protein: CATSRAGGEKLFF

V gene: TRBV7-3
D gene: TRBD2
J gene: TRBJ2-1
clone size: once
CDR3 DNA: TGTGCCAGCAGCTCGACTAGCGGAGACTTCTACAATGAGCAGTTCTTC
CDR3 protein: CASSSTSGDFYNEQFF

V gene: TRBV29-1
D gene: TRBD2
J gene: TRBJ2-7
clone size: few
CDR3 DNA: TGCAGCGTGGCCAGCGGGGGCTCCGAGCAGTACTTC
CDR3 protein: CSVASGGSEQYF

V gene: TRBV7-9
D gene: NA
J gene: TRBJ1-1
clone size: few
CDR3 DNA: TGTTCCAGCAGCTTAACCTTAGCTGAAGCTTTCTTT
CDR3 protein: CSSSLTLAEAFF

V gene: TRBV7-3
D gene: TRBD1
J gene: TRBJ2-2
clone size: NA
CDR3 DNA: TGTGCCAGCAGAGAACAGGGGGGTACCGGGGAGCTGTTTTTT
CDR3 protein: CASREQGGTGELFF

V gene: TRBV15
D gene: NA
J gene: TRBJ2-3
clone size: once
CDR3 DNA: TGTGCCACCAGCAGATTCAGGGGAAGCACAGATACGCAGTATTTT
CDR3 protein: CATSRFRGSTDTQYF

V gene: TRBV5-4
D gene: TRBD2
J gene: TRBJ2-5
clone size: NA
CDR3 DNA: TGTGCCAGCAGCCCCATAGCGGGGGGAGAGACCCAGTACTTC
CDR3 protein: CASSPIAGGETQYF

V gene: TRBV13
D gene: NA
J gene: TRBJ2-2
clone size: NA
CDR3 DNA: TGTGCCAGCAGCCCACCCGGCGGGTCTGCCCGCACCGGGGAGCTGTTTTTT
CDR3 protein: CASSPPGGSARTGELFF

V gene: TRBV4-1
D gene: NA
J gene: TRBJ1-2
clone size: NA
CDR3 DNA: TGCGCCAGCCGACCTCAAACAGGTCATAACTATGGCTACACCTTC
CDR3 protein: CASRPQTGHNYGYTF

V gene: TRBV29-1
D gene: NA
J gene: TRBJ2-7
clone size: NA
CDR3 DNA: TGCAGCGTCCTAGAAACTAGTGAGGTGAGCTACGAGCAGTACTTC
CDR3 protein: CSVLETSEVSYEQYF

V gene: TRBV28
D gene: NA
J gene: TRBJ1-1
clone size: NA
CDR3 DNA: TGTGCCAGCAGATCCCCGCCGGGGGGAACTGAAGCTTTCTTT
CDR3 protein: CASRSPPGGTEAFF

V gene: TRBV19
D gene: NA
J gene: TRBJ2-1
clone size: NA
CDR3 DNA: TGTGCCAGTAGTAAAACTAGTTGGTCCTACAATGAGCAGTTCTTC
CDR3 protein: CASSKTSWSYNEQFF

V gene: TRBV10-2
D gene: NA
J gene: TRBJ1-3
clone size: NA
CDR3 DNA: TGCGCCAGCAGTGAGTCCACCTGGCTTGTAAATTCTCTCTTGATGGGAAACACCATATATTTT
CDR3 protein: CASSESTWLVNSLLMGNTIYF

V gene: TRBV28
D gene: NA
J gene: TRBJ2-7
clone size: few
CDR3 DNA: TGTGCCAGCGGCAGAACAGGCCTTTCCTACGAGCAGTACTTC
CDR3 protein: CASGRTGLSYEQYF

V gene: TRBV30
D gene: NA
J gene: TRBJ1-5
clone size: NA
CDR3 DNA: TGTGCCTGGACGACAGCTAGCAATCAGCCCCAGCATTTT
CDR3 protein: CAWTTASNQPQHF

V gene: TRBV5-1
D gene: NA
J gene: TRBJ2-5
clone size: few
CDR3 DNA: TGCGCCAGCAGCTTTTCTTATAACCAAGAGACCCAGTACTTC
CDR3 protein: CASSFSYNQETQYF

V gene: TRBV7-9
D gene: NA
J gene: TRBJ2-7
clone size: few
CDR3 DNA: TGTGCCAGCAGCTTAGCGGGGGGCTACGAGCAGTACTTC
CDR3 protein: CASSLAGGYEQYF

V gene: TRBV11-2
D gene: TRBD1
J gene: TRBJ1-6
clone size: NA
CDR3 DNA: TGTGCCAGCCTAAAGCAGGGGACAGGGATCTCACCCCTCCACTTT
CDR3 protein: CASLKQGTGISPLHF

V gene: TRBV5-4
D gene: NA
J gene: TRBJ1-4
clone size: few
CDR3 DNA: TGTGCCAGCAGCTGGTCTAGGGGCAGACCTAATGAAAAACTGTTTTTT
CDR3 protein: CASSWSRGRPNEKLFF

V gene: TRBV4-1
D gene: TRBD1
J gene: TRBJ2-7
clone size: few
CDR3 DNA: TGCGCCAGCAGCCTACGGGACAGGGGACACGAGCAGTACTTC
CDR3 protein: CASSLRDRGHEQYF

V gene: TRBV5-4
D gene: NA
J gene: TRBJ2-2
clone size: NA
CDR3 DNA: TGTGCCAGCAGCTTAAGCGGCACCGGGGAGCTGTTTTTT
CDR3 protein: CASSLSGTGELFF

V gene: TRBV2
D gene: TRBD2
J gene: TRBJ2-5
clone size: NA
CDR3 DNA: TGTGCCAGCAGTGGGCTTACTAGCGGGAAGGGAGAGACCCAGTACTTC
CDR3 protein: CASSGLTSGKGETQYF

V gene: TRBV28
D gene: NA
J gene: TRBJ2-2
clone size: NA
CDR3 DNA: TGTGCCAGCAGGGTAAGGTTAGGGGTGAACACCGGGGAGCTGTTTTTT
CDR3 protein: CASRVRLGVNTGELFF

V gene: TRBV28
D gene: TRBD2
J gene: TRBJ2-4
clone size: NA
CDR3 DNA: TGTGCCAGCGGGACGACTAGCGGCCTCAAAAACATTCAGTACTTC
CDR3 protein: CASGTTSGLKNIQYF

V gene: TRBV2
D gene: NA
J gene: TRBJ2-6
clone size: NA
CDR3 DNA: TGTGCCAGCGGATGGAGGGATTCTGGGGCCAACGTCCTGACTTTC
CDR3 protein: CASGWRDSGANVLTF

V gene: TRBV6-5
D gene: NA
J gene: TRBJ1-1
clone size: NA
CDR3 DNA: TGTGCCAGCAGCCGACTAATGAACACTGAAGCTTTCTTT
CDR3 protein: CASSRLMNTEAFF

V gene: TRBV28
D gene: NA
J gene: TRBJ2-7
clone size: NA
CDR3 DNA: TGTGCCAGCACCACCGGGACCTACGAGCAGTACTTC
CDR3 protein: CASTTGTYEQYF

V gene: TRBV11-1
D gene: TRBD1
J gene: TRBJ2-6
clone size: NA
CDR3 DNA: TGTGCCAGCAGCCCTGACAGGGCTGGGGCCAACGTCCTGACTTTC
CDR3 protein: CASSPDRAGANVLTF

V gene: TRBV5-1
D gene: NA
J gene: TRBJ1-3
clone size: few
CDR3 DNA: TGCGCCAGCAGCTTGGACAGGGCTGGTGGAAACACCATATATTTT
CDR3 protein: CASSLDRAGGNTIYF

V gene: TRBV4-1
D gene: NA
J gene: TRBJ2-1
clone size: NA
CDR3 DNA: TGCGCCACCGAGCCAAGATTAAGCTCCGCCGCCAATGAGCAGTTCTTC
CDR3 protein: CATEPRLSSAANEQFF

V gene: TRBV7-2
D gene: TRBD2
J gene: TRBJ2-3
clone size: NA
CDR3 DNA: TGTGCCAGCAGCCTCACGACTAGCGGGGTCACAGATACGCAGTATTTT
CDR3 protein: CASSLTTSGVTDTQYF

V gene: TRBV6-5
D gene: NA
J gene: TRBJ1-2
clone size: NA
CDR3 DNA: NA
CDR3 protein: CASSTSSSRWGYTF